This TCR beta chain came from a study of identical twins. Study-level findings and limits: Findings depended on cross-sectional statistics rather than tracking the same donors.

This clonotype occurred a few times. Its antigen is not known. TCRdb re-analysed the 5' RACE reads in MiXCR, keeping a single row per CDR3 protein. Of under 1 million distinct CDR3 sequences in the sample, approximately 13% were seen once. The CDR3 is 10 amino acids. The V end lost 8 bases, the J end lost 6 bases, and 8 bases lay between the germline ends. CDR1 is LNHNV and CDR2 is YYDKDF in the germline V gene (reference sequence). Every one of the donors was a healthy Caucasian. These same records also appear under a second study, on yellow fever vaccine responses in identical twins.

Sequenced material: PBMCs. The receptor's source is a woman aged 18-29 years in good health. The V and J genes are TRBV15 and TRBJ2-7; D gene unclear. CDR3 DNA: TGTGCCACCGGAGACATCGAGCAGTACTTC. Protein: CATGDIEQYF. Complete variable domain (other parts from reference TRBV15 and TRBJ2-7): DAMVIQNPRYQVTQFGKPVTLSCSQTLNHNVMYWYQQKSSQAPKLLFHYYDKDFNNEADTPDNFQSRRPNTSFCFLDIRSPGLGDTAMYLCATGDIEQYFGPGTRLTVT.